What follows are 10 T cell receptor beta chains derived from one specimen sequenced in a study of shared clonotypes between healthy human individuals. Method: immunoSEQ multiplex PCR; TCRdb's copy keeps in-frame clones and lacks some. The table records 900,000 to 1,200,000 clones, 70% to 80% of them present only once. Material: memory CD4+ T cells from PBMCs. Subset: CD45RA-negative fraction. Receptors originate from a man aged 18 to 30 in good health. Some clones in this sample may be carry-over from other donors' samples.

This clone was counted a single time. The rearrangement links TRBV5-1 to TRBJ2-5, with a weak D call TRBD1 (6 bases). This CDR3 has 13 residues. CDR1 and CDR2 (germline): SGHRS, YFSETQ. Trimming removed 4 bases from V and 3 bases from J, with 10 bases in between. CDR3 region: CASSGGQKETQYF. The CDR3, as DNA: TGCGCCAGCAGCGGAGGACAGAAAGAGACCCAGTACTTC.

The rearrangement uses TRBV28 and TRBJ1-4; TRBD1 aligns across 9 bases. The CDR3 extends over 15 amino acids. Germline V gene lookup returns CDR1 MDHEN and CDR2 SYDVKM. V dropped 2 bases and J dropped 6; count of bases not matched to a gene: 4. The CDR3, as DNA: TGTGCCAGCAGTTTACCGGGACAGGGCGATGAAAAACTGTTTTTT. It encodes CASSLPGQGDEKLFF.

This clone was found a few times. The CDR3, as DNA: TGTGCCAGCAGTTACTCGGACACCAACACTGAAGCTTTCTTT. Translation gives CASSYSDTNTEAFF. The chain has TRBV6-5 and TRBJ1-1; D may be TRBD1 (5 bases). Trimming removed 0 bases from V and 2 bases from J, with 7 bases in between. The germline CDR1 and CDR2 sequences are MNHEY and SVGAGI. The CDR3 is 14 residues long.

CDR3 bases: TGTGCCAGCAGTGAAGCGCCGGGGGGTACGCAGTATTTT. As protein: CASSEAPGGTQYF. The chain employs TRBV6-1 and TRBJ2-3, with 7 bases that match TRBD2. J was trimmed by 8 bases and V by 0 bases; bases with no gene match: 2. Per germline, CDR1 MNHNS and CDR2 SASEGT. CDR3 size: 13 residues.

The V gene is TRBV28, the J gene TRBJ2-7; D ambiguous. V was shortened by 3 bases and J by 3 bases, with 18 bases between the two germline ends. Per germline, CDR1 MDHEN and CDR2 SYDVKM. The CDR3 totals 16 residues. The CDR3 loop is CASSFAPDKLDYEQYF. As DNA, the CDR3 is TGTGCCAGCAGTTTTGCTCCCGACAAACTCGACTACGAGCAGTACTTC.

This chain links TRBV27 with TRBJ1-4; TRBD1 aligns across 10 bases. CDR1 and CDR2 from the germline V gene are MNHEY and SMNVEV (reference sequence). The CDR3 length is 14 residues. Unmatched junction bases numbered 6, after V lost 6 bases and J lost 8 bases. CDR3 bases: TGTGCCAGCAGGGCGGACAGGGGGAACGAAAAACTGTTTTTT. Translation: CASRADRGNEKLFF. Complete variable domain (other parts from reference TRBV27 and TRBJ1-4): EAQVTQNPRYLITVTGKKLTVTCSQNMNHEYMSWYRQDPGLGLRQIYYSMNVEVTDKGDVPEGYKVSRKEKRNFPLILESPSPNQTSLYFCASRADRGNEKLFFGSGTQLSVL.

Points on this clone: One base away lies a much larger clone, so this may be a sequencing read error. V usage is TRBV4-1 and J usage is TRBJ2-5, with D perhaps TRBD2 (5 bases). The CDR3 sequence is 13 residues long. The ends were cut back, 2 bases at V and 14 bases at J, with 18 bases in the middle. Germline lookup yields CDR1 MGHRA and CDR2 YSYEKL. Written as DNA, the CDR3 is TGCGCCAGCAGCCAAACGGGATCCTACGAGCAATACTTC. Translating it yields CASSQTGSYEQYF.

V usage is TRBV6-6 and J usage is TRBJ2-2; tentatively, D is TRBD2 (6 bases). V lost 6 bases, J lost 7 bases, and 15 bases lay in between. This CDR3 is built from 14 residues. Per germline, CDR1 MNHNY and CDR2 SVGAGI (reference sequence). The DNA for the CDR3 is TGTGCCAGCAGGCTGGGACGGGAGAGCGGGGAGCTGTTTTTT. Protein product: CASRLGRESGELFF.

V is TRBV7-9 and J is TRBJ2-7, with D maybe TRBD2 (5 bases). Looked up from germline, CDR1 is SEHNR and CDR2 is FQNEAQ (reference sequence). CDR3 length equals 14 residues. V dropped 5 bases and J dropped 0 bases, with 11 bases sitting between them. The CDR3 bases are TGTGCCAGCAGCCGATCCGGGGACTCCTACGAGCAGTACTTC. As protein: CASSRSGDSYEQYF.

The chain recombines TRBV7-6 with TRBJ2-5; possible D gene TRBD1, 6 bases. Trimming took off 5 bases at V and 2 bases at J, with 15 bases between the two ends. Germline CDR1 SGHVS, CDR2 FNYEAQ. The CDR3 is 15 residues long. This CDR3 is CASSPQGFGQETQYF. The CDR3 DNA is TGTGCCAGCAGCCCCCAGGGGTTTGGGCAAGAGACCCAGTACTTC.